The rows below give T cell receptor beta chains drawn from one sample of a study of T-cell memory formation after mild COVID-19. One entry per CDR3 protein results from TCRdb running MiXCR on the 5' RACE reads. The sample includes hundreds of thousands of distinct CDR3 sequences, roughly 15% of them seen just once. The sequenced sample was PBMCs or a T cell subset sorted from them (not recorded which). These receptors were collected from a man aged 18 to 30 who had mild COVID-19 (a few samples of this study predate the infection). Cell type and time point are not known. CDR3s include the opening cysteine and the closing phenylalanine or tryptophan. A D gene is named only where the DNA matches it firmly. Rows give clone size only sometimes, using once, few, many, or a class for an expanded clone.

CDR3 protein,CDR3 DNA,clone size,J gene,D gene,V gene
CASSLGTASSYEQYF,TGCGCCAGCAGCTTGGGGACAGCAAGCTCCTACGAGCAGTACTTC,many,TRBJ2-7,.,TRBV5-1
CASSYGGYTEAFF,TGTGCCAGCAGTTACGGAGGGTACACTGAAGCTTTCTTT,few,TRBJ1-1,.,TRBV6-5
CATSRDRVGEKLFF,TGTGCCACCAGCAGGGACAGGGTCGGTGAAAAACTGTTTTTT,.,TRBJ1-4,TRBD1,TRBV15
CASSSEQVAGTEAFF,TGTGCCAGCAGCTCCGAGCAGGTAGCGGGGACTGAAGCTTTCTTT,.,TRBJ1-1,.,TRBV7-2
CASRLAGAGEQYF,TGTGCCAGCCGCCTCGCGGGGGCAGGCGAGCAGTACTTC,few,TRBJ2-7,.,TRBV12-3/TRBV12-4
CASSVAPQRGASSSYNEQFF,TGTGCCAGCAGCGTAGCTCCTCAGCGGGGGGCCTCAAGCTCCTACAATGAGCAGTTCTTC,.,TRBJ2-1,TRBD2,TRBV9
CASSLAGDLPHEQFF,TGCGCCAGCAGCTTGGCCGGGGACTTACCGCATGAGCAGTTCTTC,many,TRBJ2-1,.,TRBV5-1
CASSLASTVNTGELFF,TGTGCCAGCAGCTTAGCATCCACAGTTAACACCGGGGAGCTGTTTTTT,few,TRBJ2-2,.,TRBV7-9
CSAKRGYQETQYF,TGCAGTGCTAAAAGGGGGTACCAAGAGACCCAGTACTTC,.,TRBJ2-5,.,TRBV20-1
CASSLDRIGLAGANEQFF,TGTGCCAGCAGCTTAGATCGGATAGGACTAGCGGGGGCCAATGAGCAGTTCTTC,many,TRBJ2-1,TRBD2,TRBV7-2
CGLQGFVSEKLFF,TGCGGGCTACAGGGGTTCGTGAGTGAAAAACTGTTTTTT,many,TRBJ1-4,TRBD1,TRBV20-1
CASSTGTSRPTDTQYF,TGTGCCAGCAGTACTGGGACTAGCCGGCCCACAGATACGCAGTATTTT,few,TRBJ2-3,TRBD2,TRBV12-3/TRBV12-4
CASSHLKGITEAFF,TGTGCCAGCAGCCACCTTAAAGGTATCACTGAAGCTTTCTTT,.,TRBJ1-1,.,TRBV7-9
CSAHYTRGLQQFF,TGCAGTGCCCACTACACCAGGGGCCTTCAGCAGTTCTTC,few,TRBJ2-1,.,TRBV20-1
CASRGQGTDTQYF,TGTGCCAGCAGGGGTCAAGGAACAGATACGCAGTATTTT,many,TRBJ2-3,.,TRBV28
CASSVAPADEQFF,TGTGCCAGCAGCGTAGCTCCCGCCGATGAGCAGTTCTTC,many,TRBJ2-1,.,TRBV9
CASSIDRTHNSPLHF,TGTGCCAGTAGTATAGATCGGACCCATAATTCACCCCTCCACTTT,.,TRBJ1-6,.,TRBV19
CASLGTGFNEQFF,TGCGCCAGCCTCGGGACAGGTTTTAATGAGCAGTTCTTC,few,TRBJ2-1,TRBD1,TRBV5-1
CSAPGQRGETQYF,TGCAGTGCCCCAGGACAGCGGGGCGAGACCCAGTACTTC,.,TRBJ2-5,.,TRBV20-1
CSAGSIAGQETQYF,TGCAGTGCCGGTAGCATAGCGGGGCAAGAGACCCAGTACTTC,few,TRBJ2-5,TRBD2,TRBV20-1
CASSHLAGEQYF,TGCGCCAGCAGCCATTTAGCGGGCGAGCAGTACTTC,.,TRBJ2-7,TRBD2,TRBV4-1
CSARDRGDAFF,TGCAGTGCTAGAGATAGGGGAGATGCTTTCTTT,.,TRBJ1-1,.,TRBV20-1
CAISVGGSRETQYF,TGTGCCATCAGTGTCGGGGGGTCTAGGGAGACCCAGTACTTC,.,TRBJ2-5,TRBD2,TRBV10-3
CASSLEQGPALFF,TGTGCCAGCAGCTTAGAGCAGGGGCCGGCACTGTTTTTT,few,TRBJ1-4,.,TRBV7-2
CASTNAQKLFF,TGTGCCAGCACCAACGCTCAGAAACTGTTTTTT,.,TRBJ1-4,.,TRBV6-2/TRBV6-3
CASSLDLTGTSGRTDTQYF,TGTGCCAGCAGCTTAGACCTGACAGGGACTAGCGGTCGCACAGATACGCAGTATTTT,few,TRBJ2-3,TRBD2,TRBV11-2
CASSLASGGANEQFF,TGCGCCAGCAGCTTGGCTAGCGGGGGGGCCAATGAGCAGTTCTTC,.,TRBJ2-1,TRBD2,TRBV5-1
CASSQMDGTEAFF,TGCGCCAGCAGCCAGATGGACGGGACTGAAGCTTTCTTT,.,TRBJ1-1,.,TRBV5-1
CASSGRTSGSYNEQFF,TGCGCCAGCAGCGGCCGAACTAGCGGCTCCTACAATGAGCAGTTCTTC,.,TRBJ2-1,TRBD2,TRBV5-1
CASSVVSQPGLYGYTF,TGTGCCAGCAGCGTAGTTTCCCAGCCAGGGCTTTATGGCTACACCTTC,.,TRBJ1-2,.,TRBV9
CASSRDLSEQFF,TGTGCCAGCAGCCGGGACCTGAGTGAGCAGTTCTTC,few,TRBJ2-1,.,TRBV7-9
CASTGQNGQGNSPLHF,TGTGCCAGCACCGGACAAAACGGACAGGGGAATTCACCCCTCCACTTT,many,TRBJ1-6,TRBD1,TRBV12-3/TRBV12-4
CATSRDPGTPLSAQHF,TGTGCCACCAGCAGAGATCCAGGGACACCTCTATCAGCCCAGCATTTT,.,TRBJ1-5,.,TRBV15
CASSQGRVSGQPQHF,TGTGCCAGCAGCCAGGGAAGGGTCTCGGGGCAGCCCCAGCATTTT,.,TRBJ1-5,.,TRBV3-1
CAWSRTIATDTQYF,TGTGCCTGGAGTCGGACGATAGCGACAGATACGCAGTATTTT,.,TRBJ2-3,.,TRBV30
CASSQPRQSYEQYF,TGCGCCAGCAGCCAACCCCGACAGTCCTACGAGCAGTACTTC,many,TRBJ2-7,.,TRBV4-1
CAISDESYEQYF,TGTGCCATCAGTGACGAATCCTACGAGCAGTACTTC,many,TRBJ2-7,.,TRBV10-3
CASSYLTGTLTDTQYF,TGTGCCAGCAGCTATCTGACAGGAACGTTAACAGATACGCAGTATTTT,.,TRBJ2-3,.,TRBV7-6
CASSFRQLPNTGELFF,TGCGCCAGCAGCTTCCGACAGCTTCCGAACACCGGGGAGCTGTTTTTT,.,TRBJ2-2,.,TRBV5-1
CASSLNVVAPLHF,TGTGCCAGCAGCTTAAACGTAGTGGCACCCCTCCACTTT,few,TRBJ1-6,.,TRBV7-9
CSDHREAGQPQHF,TGCAGCGATCACAGGGAGGCCGGTCAGCCCCAGCATTTT,few,TRBJ1-5,.,TRBV29-1
CSARQSGANVLTF,TGCAGTGCTAGACAATCTGGGGCCAACGTCCTGACTTTC,.,TRBJ2-6,.,TRBV20-1
CASSLSGTSGGEQFF,TGTGCCAGCAGCCTGTCCGGGACTAGCGGGGGTGAGCAGTTCTTC,.,TRBJ2-1,TRBD2,TRBV7-3